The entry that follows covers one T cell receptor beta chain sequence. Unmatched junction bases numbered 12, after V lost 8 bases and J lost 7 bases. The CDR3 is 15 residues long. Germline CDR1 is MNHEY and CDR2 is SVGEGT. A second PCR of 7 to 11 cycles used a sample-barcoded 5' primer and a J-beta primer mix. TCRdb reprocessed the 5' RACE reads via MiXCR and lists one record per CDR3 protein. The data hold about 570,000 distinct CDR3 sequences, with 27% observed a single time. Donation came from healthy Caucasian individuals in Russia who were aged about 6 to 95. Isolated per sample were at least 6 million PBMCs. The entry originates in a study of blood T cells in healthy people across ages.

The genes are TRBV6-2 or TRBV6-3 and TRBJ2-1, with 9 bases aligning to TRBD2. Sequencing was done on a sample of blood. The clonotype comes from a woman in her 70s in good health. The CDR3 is CASGGRASGENEQFF. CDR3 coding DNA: TGTGCCAGCGGAGGTAGGGCTAGCGGGGAGAATGAGCAGTTCTTC.